A single sample is the source of the 19 T cell receptor beta chains below, sequenced in a study of radiation and T cells in renal cell carcinoma. Measured with immunoSEQ multiplex PCR; TCRdb has only the in-frame clones, and not every one. The table records approximately 49,000 clones, 80% of them present only once. Stated time point: blood 2 weeks post-SBRT. The treatment denotes: 15 Gy SBRT to primary tumor, nephrectomy 4 weeks later. This specimen consisted of blood, obtained from a patient whose treatment included radiotherapy and nephrectomy. The receptors shown here come from a woman between 65 and 79 years old with renal cell carcinoma.

This clone has only one observation. The rearrangement links TRBV30 to TRBJ2-7, with 7 bases aligning to TRBD1. CDR1 GTSNPN and CDR2 SVGIG come from the germline V gene (reference sequence). The CDR3 runs to 13 residues. J gave up 7 bases and V 2 bases, and 8 bases lay outside the gene matches. The CDR3 DNA is TGTGCCTGGAGTCTCAAGGGGGCAAGGGAGCAGTACTTC. Translated, it gives CAWSLKGAREQYF. Drawing the rest from reference TRBV30 and TRBJ2-7, the complete variable domain is SQTIHQWPATLVQPVGSPLSLECTVEGTSNPNLYWYRQAAGRGLQLLFYSVGIGQISSEVPQNLSASRPQDRQFILSSKKLLLSDSGFYLCAWSLKGAREQYFGPGTRLTVT.

The chain carries TRBV7-2 and TRBJ1-5; D is ambiguous. The CDR3 extends over 16 amino acids. Trimming stripped 1 base from V and 0 bases from J, with 10 bases between. The germline gives CDR1 SGHTA, CDR2 FQGNSA. The CDR3 coding sequence is TGTGCCAGCAGCTTAGTGGGCGGATATAGCAATCAGCCCCAGCATTTT. Protein product: CASSLVGGYSNQPQHF.

The chain joins TRBV18 to TRBJ2-3, with D perhaps matching TRBD1 or TRBD2 (6 bases each). The germline CDR1 and CDR2 sequences are KGHSH and LQKENI. The CDR3 is made up of 15 amino acids. The germline V and J ends were trimmed by 3 bases and 1 base, with 11 bases remaining between them. DNA of the CDR3: TGTGCCAGCTCACCGGAGGGGGTCGGCACAGATACGCAGTATTTT. Residues: CASSPEGVGTDTQYF.

This chain uses TRBV19 with TRBJ2-5; D is unclear. The CDR3 contains 15 residues. Trimming cost V 3 bases and J 5 bases, with 16 bases left between them. Per the germline V gene, CDR1 is LNHDA and CDR2 is SQIVND (reference sequence). The CDR3 nucleotides read TGTGCCAGTAGTATGGACCACATAGCCGGGGAGACCCAGTACTTC. Its protein is CASSMDHIAGETQYF. Filled out from reference TRBV19 and TRBJ2-5, the complete variable domain reads DGGITQSPKYLFRKEGQNVTLSCEQNLNHDAMYWYRQDPGQGLRLIYYSQIVNDFQKGDIAEGYSVSREKKESFPLTVTSAQKNPTAFYLCASSMDHIAGETQYFGPGTRLLVL.

The V and J genes are TRBV19 and TRBJ1-2; 10 bases fit TRBD1. The CDR3 length is 13 residues. V lost 10 bases to trimming and J lost 8 bases; unmatched junction nucleotides: 10. Germline V gene lookup returns CDR1 LNHDA and CDR2 SQIVND (reference sequence). The CDR3 DNA sequence: TGTGCCACCTCCGTGGGACAGGGGCTCGGCTACACCTTC. Its translation is CATSVGQGLGYTF.

J is TRBJ2-1 and V is TRBV7-2; D perhaps matches TRBD1 (7 bases). Trimming removed 9 bases at V and 0 bases at J, with 21 bases between. This CDR3 contains 17 residues. Germline CDR1 is SGHTA and CDR2 is FQGNSA. The chain's CDR3 is CASRPRGEDSSYNEQFF. CDR3 coding DNA: TGTGCCAGTAGGCCCAGGGGGGAGGACAGCTCCTACAATGAGCAGTTCTTC.

The J gene is TRBJ2-5, the V gene TRBV30; TRBD2 agrees at 7 bases. Germline CDR1 is GTSNPN and CDR2 is SVGIG (reference sequence). V lost 0 bases to trimming and J lost 2 bases; unmatched junction nucleotides: 9. CDR3 length: 16 residues. CDR3 amino acids: CAWSVGLGGSQETQYF. DNA of the CDR3: TGTGCCTGGAGTGTTGGTCTGGGCGGGAGTCAAGAGACCCAGTACTTC.

This sequence joins TRBV18 and TRBJ2-1; the match to TRBD1 covers 8 bases. The ends lost 4 bases at V and 5 bases at J; junction bases unmatched: 7. There are 15 residues in the CDR3. Germline CDR1 is KGHSH and CDR2 is LQKENI. CDR3 nucleotides: TGTGCCAGCTCACGTAGGGACAGGTCGAACAATGAGCAGTTCTTC. Protein: CASSRRDRSNNEQFF.

The genes are TRBV13 and TRBJ2-2, with D perhaps matching TRBD1 (6 bases). This CDR3 spans 12 amino acids. Germline loops: CDR1 PRHDT, CDR2 FYEKMQ (reference sequence). V lost 11 bases and J 6 bases, leaving 13 bases between the germline ends. DNA for the CDR3: TGTGCCGGTTCCAGGGGTCCCGGGGAGCTGTTTTTT. The encoded protein is CAGSRGPGELFF.

This chain uses TRBV4-2 with TRBJ2-1; TRBD1 or TRBD2 may be the D gene (5 bases each). Germline CDR1 and CDR2: LGHNA and YNFKEQ. With 6 bases removed from V and 10 bases from J, the gap between germline ends came to 19 bases. The CDR3 is 14 residues long. The CDR3 protein is CASSPPRGEQEQFF. The CDR3 region has the DNA TGTGCCAGCAGTCCCCCCCGAGGGGAGCAGGAGCAGTTCTTC.

The chain employs TRBV9 and TRBJ2-5; tentatively, D is TRBD1 or TRBD2 (6 bases each). This CDR3 contains 15 residues. Germline V gene sequence: CDR1 SGDLS, CDR2 YYNGEE. Trimming pared 3 bases from V and 5 bases from J, leaving 17 bases between. The CDR3 protein is CASSEDSGSWETQYF. In DNA, the CDR3 is TGTGCCAGCAGCGAGGACAGCGGGTCCTGGGAGACCCAGTACTTC. Combining the CDR3 with reference TRBV9 and TRBJ2-5 gives the whole variable domain DSGVTQTPKHLITATGQRVTLRCSPRSGDLSVYWYQQSLDQGLQFLIQYYNGEERAKGNILERFSAQQFPDLHSELNLSSLELGDSALYFCASSEDSGSWETQYFGPGTRLLVL.

V and J are TRBV27 and TRBJ1-1; no clear D gene. This CDR3 contains 14 residues. Germline V gene sequence: CDR1 MNHEY, CDR2 SMNVEV (reference sequence). The germline V and J ends were trimmed by 2 bases and 7 bases, with 14 bases remaining between them. The CDR3 protein is CASSLRTPVLEAFF. The CDR3 region has the DNA TGTGCCAGCAGTTTACGGACTCCAGTCCTTGAAGCTTTCTTT.

The chain carries TRBV6-5 and TRBJ2-1; 8 positions match TRBD1. Germline CDR1 MNHEY, CDR2 SVGAGI. V lost 4 bases to trimming and J lost 7 bases; unmatched junction nucleotides: 9. CDR3 length equals 15 residues. The CDR3 nucleotides read TGTGCCAGCAGTTGGGGAAGGACAGGGCTTAATGAGCAGTTCTTC. Its translation is CASSWGRTGLNEQFF.

The chain couples TRBV5-6 to TRBJ1-2; 10 positions agree with TRBD1. Germline CDR1 SGHDT, CDR2 YYEEEE. Losses at the gene ends were 4 bases for V and 8 bases for J; bases not matched to a gene: 8. This CDR3 has 14 residues. The CDR3 protein is CASSPDGTGVGYTF. The CDR3 bases are TGTGCCAGCAGCCCGGATGGGACAGGGGTCGGCTACACCTTC.

The V gene is TRBV7-2, the J gene TRBJ2-1; 8 nucleotides line up with TRBD2. Trimming removed 2 bases from V and 7 bases from J; junction bases left unmatched: 7. From germline, CDR1 is SGHTA and CDR2 FQGNSA. CDR3 length equals 15 residues. The CDR3 coding sequence is TGTGCCAGCAGCTTAAAAAGCGGGAGAATGAATGAGCAGTTCTTC. Residues: CASSLKSGRMNEQFF.

The genes are TRBV5-4 and TRBJ2-7, with TRBD1 matching over 8 bases. V lost 0 bases and J lost 3; bases outside the gene matches: 5. This CDR3 region has 15 residues. The germline V gene has CDR1 SGHNT and CDR2 YYREEE (reference sequence). The CDR3 DNA sequence: TGTGCCAGCAGCTTGGAGGGGGACAGGAGCTACGAGCAGTACTTC. Its protein is CASSLEGDRSYEQYF.

This rearrangement joins TRBV18 to TRBJ2-2; unclear D gene. CDR1 and CDR2 from the germline V gene are KGHSH and LQKENI. V was cut by 1 base and J by 3 bases, with 12 bases left in between. CDR3 size: 16 residues. The CDR3 region has the DNA TGTGCCAGCTCACCACGATCAGAAGCTGACACCGGGGAGCTGTTTTTT. It encodes CASSPRSEADTGELFF.

V usage is TRBV27 and J usage is TRBJ1-2; D is perhaps TRBD1 (5 bases). CDR3 length equals 15 residues. V was trimmed by 0 bases and J by 4 bases, leaving 12 bases between them. Germline V lookup: CDR1 MNHEY, CDR2 SMNVEV (reference sequence). CDR3 coding DNA: TGTGCCAGCAGTTTATCATCGGGGGGTGGCTATGGCTACACCTTC. It encodes CASSLSSGGGYGYTF.

The CDR3 protein is CASSYSGGAGGYTF. The CDR3 DNA reads TGTGCCAGCAGTTACTCAGGAGGGGCGGGTGGCTACACCTTC. The J gene is TRBJ1-2, the V gene TRBV6-5, with a tentative D call TRBD1 (5 bases). The germline gives CDR1 MNHEY, CDR2 SVGAGI. V was shortened by 0 bases and J by 7 bases, with 12 bases between the two germline ends. The CDR3 is made up of 14 amino acids.